Below, 24 T cell receptor delta chains from the same sample are listed, as sequenced in a study of gamma-delta chains in newborns, infants, children. TCRdb re-called the reads via CATT. The sample records 1,300 to 1,500 delta-chain clones, roughly 1.1% being singletons. Sequenced material: blood. All receptors come from a child in good health.

On this clone: The protein that TCRdb holds for this DNA derives from a much larger clone and differs from the translated DNA at residue 8, which likely indicates a read error; the protein shown here is translated from the DNA. This rearrangement joins TRDV2 to TRDJ3; D remains ambiguous. The germline V and J ends were trimmed by 3 bases and 0 bases, with 11 bases remaining between them. The V gene's germline CDR1 is GEAIGNYY and CDR2 EKD. This CDR3 has 17 residues. The CDR3 reads CACDLSTRSWDTRQMFF. The CDR3 DNA follows: TGTGCCTGTGACCTCAGTACTCGCTCCTGGGACACCCGACAGATGTTTTTC.

There are a few counts of this clone. The mismatch at residue 12 between this DNA's translation and the TCRdb protein of a much larger clone likely reflects a read error; the protein shown is translated from the DNA. The genes are TRDV2 and TRDJ1; the match to TRDD3 covers 8 bases. The germline V gene has CDR1 GEAIGNYY and CDR2 EKD. The CDR3 contains 14 residues. For the CDR3, the DNA is TGTGCCTGTGACCTTCTGGGGGACCATCTAAAACCCATCTTT. Protein product: CACDLLGDHLKPIF.

Within the sample, this clone is large. Within the sample, other DNA sequences also encode this same CDR3. The chain employs TRDV1 and TRDJ1; TRDD3 matches at 9 bases. Germline CDR1 TSWWSYY, CDR2 QGS. The CDR3 runs to 22 residues. Germline trimming cut 0 bases from V and 2 bases from J; bases unmatched to any gene: 22. This chain's CDR3 is CALGELLYAQWGILLGTDKLIF. The CDR3 DNA reads TGTGCTCTTGGGGAACTATTATACGCCCAGTGGGGGATATTGTTGGGAACCGATAAACTCATCTTT.

This clone is labeled as large. Other DNA sequences within the sample encode an identical CDR3. The chain joins TRDV1 to TRDJ1; 9 bases agree with TRDD3. The CDR3 has 19 residues. Germline V gene sequence: CDR1 TSWWSYY, CDR2 QGS. J lost 4 bases, V lost 3 bases, and 18 bases had no gene match. Written as DNA, the CDR3 is TGTGCTCTTGGGGATCCGGCTCTGTACTGGGGGACTCTCATCGATAAACTCATCTTT. Its translation is CALGDPALYWGTLIDKLIF.

This clone was recorded a few times. A far larger clone is one base from this, pointing to a likely read error. This sample also contains other DNA sequences that code for the same CDR3. V is TRDV2 and J is TRDJ1; possibly TRDD3 for D (6 bases). The germline V gene encodes CDR1 GEAIGNYY and CDR2 EKD. The CDR3 has 17 amino acids. V lost 1 base and J 0 bases, leaving 17 bases between the germline ends. CDR3 DNA sequence: TGTGCCTGTGACACAGTGGGTGGGGGTCAAAACACCGATAAACTCATCTTT. This sequence encodes CACDTVGGGQNTDKLIF.

This clone was observed a handful of times. The mismatch at residue 3 between this DNA's translation and the TCRdb protein of a much larger clone likely reflects a read error; the protein shown is translated from the DNA. The chain employs TRDV2 and TRDJ1, with 10 bases identical to TRDD3. This CDR3 comprises 20 residues. The germline gives CDR1 GEAIGNYY, CDR2 EKD. CDR3 in DNA: TGTGCCCGTGATCCCCTTGGGGGATACCCAACTAAACGCCATGCCGATAAACTCATCTTT. Protein sequence: CARDPLGGYPTKRHADKLIF.

Details on this clone: Since a far larger clone is one base different, this is likely a read error. This specimen includes other DNA sequences encoding the same CDR3. The chain employs TRDV2 and TRDJ3; 7 nucleotides line up with TRDD3. Germline V gene lookup returns CDR1 GEAIGNYY and CDR2 EKD. There are 19 residues in the CDR3. The CDR3 coding sequence is TGTGCCTGTGACACCGTGCTGGGGGGCCAGACCTGGGACACCCGGCAGATGTTTTTC. Its protein is CACDTVLGGQTWDTRQMFF.

By share, this clone ranks as large (0.1 to 1%). The sample holds other DNA sequences that translate to the same CDR3. The rearrangement joins TRDV2 to TRDJ1, with TRDD3 identical over 7 bases. CDR1 GEAIGNYY and CDR2 EKD come from the germline V gene. This CDR3 is 16 amino acids long. Germline trimming cut 0 bases from V and 0 bases from J; bases unmatched to any gene: 6. CDR3 nucleotides: TGTGCCTGTGACACCGTCGGCTGGGGGCACACCGATAAACTCATCTTT. It translates to CACDTVGWGHTDKLIF.

This clone was found a few times. A read error likely explains this, since a far larger clone differs by one base. The sample holds other DNA sequences that translate to the same CDR3. This rearrangement joins TRDV2 to TRDJ1, with D unclear. This CDR3 is 20 amino acids long. The V gene's germline CDR1 is GEAIGNYY and CDR2 EKD. The CDR3, as DNA: TGTGCCTGTGACACCGGCCCCCACGGCAAAGTACCCATCCACACTGATAAACTCATCTTT. Amino acids: CACDTGPHGKVPIHTDKLIF.

To note about this clone: TCRdb pairs this DNA with a much larger clone's protein that differs at residue 9, likely a read error; the protein shown was translated from the DNA. In DNA, the CDR3 is TGTGCCTGTGACAGACTGGGGGAGGCGAACACCGATAAACTCATCTTT. Its protein is CACDRLGEANTDKLIF. This chain uses TRDV2 with TRDJ1; TRDD3 matches at 9 bases. The CDR3 has 16 amino acids. With V trimmed by 2 bases and J by 0 bases, 6 bases remained unmatched. Germline V lookup: CDR1 GEAIGNYY, CDR2 EKD.

Comment on this clone: A read error likely explains why the TCRdb protein, taken from a much larger clone, differs from this DNA's translation at residue 7; the protein shown is translated from the DNA. The chain combines TRDV1 with TRDJ1; D possibly corresponds to TRDD3 (6 bases). The CDR3 spans 20 residues. The V and J ends lost 0 bases and 0 bases respectively, with 23 bases between them. The V gene's germline CDR1 is TSWWSYY and CDR2 QGS. The CDR3 region has the DNA TGTGCTCTTGGGGAACTAGTCCTAAGGGGGTGGGGGTCCTACACCGATAAACTCATCTTT. This codes for CALGELVLRGWGSYTDKLIF.

The sample holds a few counts of this clone. Other DNA sequences in this specimen translate into the identical CDR3. The chain links TRDV2 to TRDJ1; TRDD3 matches 13 bases. The CDR3 is 29 amino acids. The V gene's germline CDR1 is GEAIGNYY and CDR2 EKD. The junction had 40 bases not matched to a gene; V was cut back by 0 bases and J by 1 base. The chain's CDR3 is CACDTVNSGQTYRGLLGDTTLGGTDKLIF. The CDR3 bases are TGTGCCTGTGACACCGTCAACTCCGGGCAAACCTACCGTGGGCTACTGGGGGATACGACCCTGGGTGGCACCGATAAACTCATCTTT.

A few counts support this clone. TCRdb's protein, taken from a much larger clone, differs from this DNA's translation at residue 11, likely owing to a read error; the protein displayed comes from the DNA. The V and J genes are TRDV1 and TRDJ1, with D unclear. CDR3 size: 16 residues. Germline CDR1 and CDR2: TSWWSYY and QGS. V was pared by 0 bases and J by 3 bases, with 14 bases between. DNA for the CDR3: TGTGCTCTTGGGGAACTGAAGGCTCCCCTGGCCGATAAACTCATCTTT. This codes for CALGELKAPLADKLIF.

Regarding this clone: This is likely an artifact of a read error, given a far larger clone one base away. Other DNA sequences of this sample code for an identical CDR3. The J gene is TRDJ1, the V gene TRDV2, with 11 bases matching TRDD3. The CDR3 spans 16 residues. The germline V gene encodes CDR1 GEAIGNYY and CDR2 EKD. Here the CDR3 reads CACDTMGDTYTDKLIF. The CDR3 bases are TGTGCCTGTGACACGATGGGGGATACGTACACAGATAAACTCATCTTT.

This clone is termed medium-sized. This sequence is one base from a far larger clone and is likely a read error. Other DNA sequences in the same sample also yield this CDR3. This chain connects TRDV2 to TRDJ1; 7 nucleotides agree with TRDD3. The CDR3 spans 14 residues. Germline V gene sequence: CDR1 GEAIGNYY, CDR2 EKD. CDR3 residues: CACDTWGRTDKLIF. The DNA of the CDR3 is TGTGCCTGCGACACTTGGGGGAGAACCGATAAACTCATCTTT.

This clone was detected only a few times. An end of the junction differs from the germline gene, which may be a read error. Other nucleotide sequences in the sample specify the same CDR3. The V call is TRDV2, the J call TRDJ1; D is possibly TRDD3 (6 bases). This CDR3 is 21 amino acids long. Germline-derived CDR1 and CDR2 are GEAIGNYY and EKD. CDR3 nucleotide sequence: TGCGCCTGTGACACCGTAATCCTTGGGGATTCACCGGGTTCGCAACGCGATAAACTCATCTTT. As protein: CACDTVILGDSPGSQRDKLIF.

This clone was counted a few times. Translating this DNA gives a protein that differs at residue 3 from the TCRdb one, which belongs to a much larger clone; a read error is likely, and the protein shown is this translation. The V and J genes are TRDV2 and TRDJ1, with D possibly TRDD3 on 6 matching bases. The CDR3 consists of 17 residues. V was clipped by 9 bases and J by 3 bases, with 28 bases between them. Per the germline V gene, CDR1 is GEAIGNYY and CDR2 is EKD. CDR3 amino acids: CASTALGISLGPDKLIF. The CDR3 nucleotides read TGTGCCAGTACCGCCTTGGGGATTAGTTTGGGTCCCGATAAACTCATCTTT.

This clone was seen more than once but under ten times. A much larger clone differs by one base, so this may be a read error. This chain uses TRDV2 with TRDJ1; TRDD3 aligns across 11 bases. The germline V gene has CDR1 GEAIGNYY and CDR2 EKD. The CDR3 runs 19 residues. Here the CDR3 DNA reads TGTGCCTGTGACCTCGTACGGCTGGGGGATACTTCGTACACCGATAAACCCATCTTT. Translating gives CACDLVRLGDTSYTDKPIF.

This clone was recorded a few times. TCRdb's protein, taken from a much larger clone, differs from this DNA's translation at residue 14, likely owing to a read error; the protein displayed comes from the DNA. V and J are TRDV1 and TRDJ1; perhaps TRDD3 as D (9 bases). The CDR3 is 19 residues long. Trimming stripped 0 bases from V and 3 bases from J, with 23 bases between. Germline values: CDR1 TSWWSYY, CDR2 QGS. The CDR3 sequence is CALGELFLLRLGDADKLIF. Written as DNA, the CDR3 is TGTGCTCTTGGGGAACTCTTCCTACTACGGCTGGGGGATGCCGATAAACTCATCTTT.

A word on this clone: Since a far larger clone is one base different, this is likely a read error. In the same sample, other DNA sequences code for this CDR3. The J gene is TRDJ1, the V gene TRDV2, with TRDD3 as a possible D gene (6 bases). V gave up 0 bases and J gave up 0 bases, with 16 bases separating them. CDR1 and CDR2 (germline): GEAIGNYY, EKD. The CDR3 consists of 17 residues. Here the CDR3 DNA reads TGTGCCTGTGACACCGTACCCGGGGGACCCTACACCGATAAACTCATCTTT. Protein: CACDTVPGGPYTDKLIF.

With respect to this clone: This sequence is one base from a far larger clone and is likely a read error. The chain recombines TRDV2 with TRDJ1; 9 nucleotides match TRDD3. Looked up from germline, CDR1 is GEAIGNYY and CDR2 is EKD. CDR3 length equals 21 residues. V was pared by 3 bases and J by 3 bases, with 25 bases of the junction left unmatched. The chain's CDR3 is CACDPLPVGGYTNSNADKLIF. In DNA form, the CDR3 reads TGTGCCTGTGACCCACTTCCCGTTGGGGGATATACCAACTCGAACGCCGATAAACTCATCTTT.

A remark on this clone: The protein given by TCRdb reflects a much larger clone and differs at residue 4 from this DNA's translation, likely from a read error; the protein shown is the DNA's translation. V is TRDV2 and J is TRDJ1, with 12 bases lining up with TRDD3. V shed 5 bases, J shed 0 bases, and the junction held 6 bases outside the gene matches. Per germline, CDR1 GEAIGNYY and CDR2 EKD. The CDR3 totals 16 residues. This CDR3 reads CACGGLGDTDTDKLIF. The CDR3 coding sequence is TGTGCCTGTGGGGGGCTGGGGGATACGGACACCGATAAACTCATCTTT.

This clone was seen a few times. This likely stems from a read error, as it lies one base from a far larger clone. The same CDR3 can be traced to other DNA sequences in this sample. This sequence joins TRDV2 and TRDJ1; D unresolved. In germline, CDR1 is GEAIGNYY, CDR2 EKD. V lost 0 bases and J 7 bases, leaving 11 bases between the germline ends. The CDR3 has 13 amino acids. CDR3 loop: CACDTRPPPKLIF. CDR3 nucleotide sequence: TGTGCCTGTGACACCCGGCCTCCCCCTAAACTCATCTTT.

This clone was recorded a few times. TCRdb shows a much larger clone's protein in place of this DNA's translation, and the two differ at residue 10, likely through a read error; the protein shown is translated from the DNA. The chain combines TRDV2 with TRDJ1; 10 bases map to TRDD3. The J segment lost 0 bases and the V segment lost 1 base, leaving 7 bases of the junction unmatched. Looked up from germline, CDR1 is GEAIGNYY and CDR2 is EKD. The CDR3 extends over 17 amino acids. The CDR3 sequence: CACDTLGDRRYTDKLIF. The DNA for the CDR3 is TGTGCCTGTGACACTCTGGGGGATAGGAGGTACACCGATAAACTCATCTTT.